These T cell receptor beta chains were read from a single sample in a study of OX40 agonist ivuxolimab in advanced cancers. The table came from immunoSEQ multiplex PCR; TCRdb's copy has only in-frame clones and leaves some out. The table lists 100,000 to 150,000 clones, just over 90% of them singletons. The sequencing used CD4+ or CD8+ T cells sorted from blood, collected in a trial of the OX40 agonist ivuxolimab. Every receptor here comes from an adult with an advanced solid tumor such as melanoma, head and neck, liver or kidney cancer. Each CDR3 is given with its conserved first and last residue. D genes are given only for firm matches. Some rows have no size entry. The others give once, few or many, or a class for an expanded clone.

v_gene	d_gene	j_gene	abundance	CDR3nt	CDR3aa
TRBV7-3	TRBD1	TRBJ2-1	-	TGTGCCAGCAGCTTGACAGGGGTTGGCAATGAGCAGTTCTTC	CASSLTGVGNEQFF
TRBV7-9	-	TRBJ2-7	-	TGTGCCAGCAGCTTGGACAGTGACTACGAGCAGTACTTC	CASSLDSDYEQYF
TRBV28	TRBD2	TRBJ2-7	-	TGTGCCAGCAGTTTTCTAGCGGAGATCTACGAGCAGTACTTC	CASSFLAEIYEQYF
TRBV2	-	TRBJ2-5	-	TGTGCCAGCAGCGACCAGGGGTTCGGGGAGACCCAGTACTTC	CASSDQGFGETQYF
TRBV5-1	-	TRBJ2-1	-	TGCGCCAGCAGCTTGGAAGGAACAAAGACCGAGCAGTTCTTC	CASSLEGTKTEQFF
TRBV9	-	TRBJ2-3	-	TGTGCCAGCAGCGTACTAGCAATCCCAGATACGCAGTATTTT	CASSVLAIPDTQYF
TRBV27	-	TRBJ2-5	-	TGTGCCAGCAGTTTTAAACCGCGCCAAGAGACCCAGTACTTC	CASSFKPRQETQYF
TRBV15	-	TRBJ1-4	-	TGTGCCACCAGCAGAGTCAGGGACAAAAAACTGTTTTTT	CATSRVRDKKLFF
TRBV2	-	TRBJ1-5	-	TGTGCCAGCAGGGAGACAGCGGGCAATCAGCCCCAGCATTTT	CASRETAGNQPQHF
TRBV13	-	TRBJ2-1	-	TGTGCCAGCAGCTTGGACGGGGGAGAGTATGGGTTCTTC	CASSLDGGEYGFF
TRBV5-1	-	TRBJ2-7	-	TGCGCCAGCAGCTTGGAACAGGGTATGACCTACGAGCAGTACTTC	CASSLEQGMTYEQYF
TRBV15	TRBD2	TRBJ2-1	-	TGTGCCACCAGCAGAGATCCGACTAGCGTGAACAATGAGCAGTTCTTC	CATSRDPTSVNNEQFF
TRBV6-5	TRBD1	TRBJ1-4	-	TGTGCCAGCAGTTACGGGGGACAGACTAATGAAAAACTGTTTTTT	CASSYGGQTNEKLFF
TRBV5-1	TRBD1	TRBJ2-2	once	TGCGCCAGCAACAGGGGGAACTTGAACACCGGGGAGCTGTTTTTT	CASNRGNLNTGELFF
TRBV19	-	TRBJ2-1	-	TGTGCCAGTAGGCCAGGGGGGTCCTCCTACAATGAGCAGTTCTTC	CASRPGGSSYNEQFF
TRBV12-5	-	TRBJ1-2	few	TGTGCTAGTGGACAGAACACAGGGAATGGCTACACCTTC	CASGQNTGNGYTF
TRBV4-1	TRBD1	TRBJ2-7	-	TGCGCCAGCAAACGCTCGACAGGGGATTCCTACGAGCAGTACTTC	CASKRSTGDSYEQYF
TRBV6-5	-	TRBJ1-1	-	TGTGCCAGCAGTTACGGTTTTGAGAACACTGAAGCTTTCTTT	CASSYGFENTEAFF
TRBV28	-	TRBJ2-6	-	TGTGCCAGCAGTTTATCCCGGACCGTTGGGAGCTCTGGGGCCAACGTCCTGACTTTC	CASSLSRTVGSSGANVLTF